This entry lists 31 T cell receptor beta chains sequenced from one sample in a study of long-term antiretroviral therapy in people with HIV. With survey level as its setting, the immunoSEQ assay was v3.0. TCRdb's table, derived via immunoSEQ multiplex PCR, lists solely in-frame clones and lacks some. The sample lists more than 20,000 clones; roughly nine tenths were seen once. The sequences come from unsorted PBMCs, collected roughly 2.6 years after starting antiretroviral therapy. All receptors come from a man aged 40-50 years with HIV.

The J gene is TRBJ2-7, the V gene TRBV5-8; D possibly corresponds to TRBD1 (5 bases). CDR1 is SGHTS, CDR2 YDEGEE, per germline. The V end lost 1 base, the J end lost 2 bases, and 7 bases lay between the germline ends. This CDR3 spans 13 amino acids. The CDR3 here is CASSLHRTYEQYF. The CDR3 nucleotides read TGTGCCAGCAGCTTGCACAGGACCTACGAGCAGTACTTC.

The rearrangement joins TRBV6-5 to TRBJ2-7; 8 bases match TRBD1. Losses at the gene ends were 5 bases for V and 3 bases for J; bases not matched to a gene: 6. Germline-derived CDR1 and CDR2 are MNHEY and SVGAGI. The CDR3 spans 14 residues. DNA of the CDR3: TGTGCCAGCAGTCCCGACAGGGGCGGCTACGAGCAGTACTTC. Protein: CASSPDRGGYEQYF.

V usage is TRBV27 and J usage is TRBJ2-1; TRBD1 or TRBD2 may be the D gene (5 bases each). V shed 8 bases and J shed 11 bases, with 13 bases lying between them. From germline, CDR1 is MNHEY and CDR2 SMNVEV (reference sequence). The CDR3 consists of 11 residues. This chain's CDR3 is CASASGPQQFF. The CDR3 DNA is TGTGCCAGCGCTTCGGGACCCCAGCAGTTCTTC.

V usage is TRBV4-3 and J usage is TRBJ2-7; TRBD2 matches 10 bases. Per the germline V gene, CDR1 is LGHNA and CDR2 is YSLEER. V lost 4 bases and J lost 6; bases outside the gene matches: 9. The CDR3 length is 15 residues. CDR3 amino acids: CASSPLLAGVIEQYF. The CDR3 DNA reads as TGCGCCAGCAGCCCCCTCCTAGCGGGAGTGATCGAGCAGTACTTC.

The V and J genes are TRBV7-2 and TRBJ2-7, with 7 nucleotides matching TRBD1. With V trimmed by 5 bases and J by 0 bases, 7 bases remained unmatched. This CDR3 spans 15 amino acids. Germline assignment: CDR1 SGHTA and CDR2 FQGNSA. CDR3 coding DNA: TGTGCCAGCAGCCCCTGGCCAGGGGGCTCCTACGAGCAGTACTTC. Its translation: CASSPWPGGSYEQYF.

CDR3 DNA: TGTGCCAGCAGCTTAGGAGCAGGAGGGAGTGAAAAACTGTTTTTT. Amino acids: CASSLGAGGSEKLFF. V and J are TRBV7-9 and TRBJ1-4; D not resolved. The ends were cut back, 1 base at V and 7 bases at J, with 13 bases in the middle. CDR1 and CDR2 (germline): SEHNR, FQNEAQ (reference sequence). The CDR3 contains 15 residues.

CDR3: CAWSVPDFGYEQYF. CDR3 in DNA: TGTGCCTGGAGTGTACCAGATTTTGGGTACGAGCAGTACTTC. The chain combines TRBV30 with TRBJ2-7, with D uncertain. Trimming left V 0 bases short and J 4 bases short, with 13 bases between. Germline V gene sequence: CDR1 GTSNPN, CDR2 SVGIG (reference sequence). The CDR3 runs 14 residues.

The V gene is TRBV2, the J gene TRBJ1-4; unclear D gene. The germline gives CDR1 SNHLY, CDR2 FYNNEI. This CDR3 is built from 11 residues. V lost 10 bases and J 8 bases, leaving 11 bases between the germline ends. The CDR3 DNA reads TGTGCCACCGATTTACGAGAAAAACTGTTTTTT. Its protein is CATDLREKLFF.

The chain combines TRBV18 with TRBJ1-5, with D possibly TRBD1 on 6 matching bases. The CDR3 covers 15 residues. Per germline, CDR1 KGHSH and CDR2 LQKENI. V was pared by 2 bases and J by 3 bases, with 11 bases between. The CDR3 DNA follows: TGTGCCAGCTCACCAGGAACAGGGAACAATCAGCCCCAGCATTTT. Residues: CASSPGTGNNQPQHF.

The chain recombines TRBV29-1 with TRBJ2-2, with D possibly TRBD2 on 5 matching bases. The germline V and J ends were trimmed by 3 bases and 6 bases, with 11 bases remaining between them. The length of the CDR3 is 13 residues. CDR1 is SQVTM, CDR2 ANQGSEA, per germline. CDR3 sequence (DNA): TGCAGCGTTGAGGGGTCCGGGGCCGGGGAGCTGTTTTTT. This encodes CSVEGSGAGELFF.

This rearrangement joins TRBV28 to TRBJ1-3, with D perhaps matching TRBD1 (6 bases). Germline assignment: CDR1 MDHEN and CDR2 SYDVKM. The CDR3 is made up of 15 amino acids. V lost 5 bases and J 0 bases, leaving 11 bases between the germline ends. The CDR3 nucleotides are TGTGCCAGCAGTCTTACAGGGTTCTCTGGAAACACCATATATTTT. This gives the protein CASSLTGFSGNTIYF.

The V gene is TRBV4-2, the J gene TRBJ1-5, with 8 bases aligning to TRBD1. The CDR3 is 17 residues long. Germline V lookup: CDR1 LGHNA, CDR2 YNFKEQ. The V segment lost 0 bases and the J segment 1 base; nucleotides outside the gene matches: 5. Written as DNA, the CDR3 is TGTGCCAGCAGCCAAGACAGGGGGCGCGAAAGCAATCAGCCCCAGCATTTT. This encodes CASSQDRGRESNQPQHF.

The rearrangement links TRBV7-3 to TRBJ1-2; no clear D gene. This CDR3 has 14 residues. The germline V gene encodes CDR1 SGHTA and CDR2 FQGTGA. V shed 3 bases and J shed 0 bases, with 8 bases lying between them. The DNA of the CDR3 is TGTGCCAGCAGCTTGGACCCAGCTAACTATGGCTACACCTTC. It encodes CASSLDPANYGYTF.

The chain combines TRBV28 with TRBJ1-4; unclear D gene. CDR1 and CDR2 (germline): MDHEN, SYDVKM. The V end lost 2 bases, the J end lost 0 bases, and 10 bases lay between the germline ends. CDR3 length: 16 amino acids. DNA for the CDR3: TGTGCCAGCAGTTTACCCAACACCGCAACTAATGAAAAACTGTTTTTT. Protein product: CASSLPNTATNEKLFF.

The V call is TRBV29-1, the J call TRBJ2-3; D is perhaps TRBD1 (5 bases). The V gene's germline CDR1 is SQVTM and CDR2 ANQGSEA. Between the trimmed V and J ends, which lost 4 bases and 5 bases, there was a span of 13 bases. CDR3 length equals 13 residues. CDR3 in amino acids: CSVVGVGGDTQYF. The CDR3 DNA is TGCAGCGTTGTAGGGGTAGGTGGAGATACGCAGTATTTT.

This clone turned up a few times. The J gene is TRBJ1-1, the V gene TRBV5-1; TRBD1 is a possible D gene (5 bases). From germline, CDR1 is SGHRS and CDR2 YFSETQ. Trimming left V 6 bases short and J 1 base short, with 10 bases between. The CDR3 extends over 13 amino acids. The CDR3 loop reads CASTLRGNTEAFF. CDR3 bases: TGCGCCAGCACTCTGAGGGGGAACACTGAAGCTTTCTTT.

The chain carries TRBV5-1 and TRBJ2-7; D is perhaps TRBD1 (5 bases). The germline gives CDR1 SGHRS, CDR2 YFSETQ. The V end lost 4 bases, the J end lost 1 base, and 9 bases lay between the germline ends. This CDR3 is built from 13 residues. This CDR3 is CASSGRVSYEQYF. The CDR3 DNA reads TGCGCCAGCAGCGGCAGGGTTTCCTACGAGCAGTACTTC.

In its sample, this clone was seen a few times. V gene TRBV28 combines with J gene TRBJ2-7; 8 bases are a match to TRBD1. With V trimmed by 3 bases and J by 0 bases, 16 bases remained unmatched. The CDR3 is 19 residues long. CDR1 MDHEN and CDR2 SYDVKM come from the germline V gene. CDR3 in amino acids: CASSFQKGQDWLSSYEQYF. The CDR3 coding sequence is TGTGCCAGCAGTTTCCAGAAGGGACAGGATTGGCTAAGCTCCTACGAGCAGTACTTC. Variable domain in full (rest from reference TRBV28 and TRBJ2-7): DVKVTQSSRYLVKRTGEKVFLECVQDMDHENMFWYRQDPGLGLRLIYFSYDVKMKEKGDIPEGYSVSREKKERFSLILESASTNQTSMYLCASSFQKGQDWLSSYEQYFGPGTRLTVT.

Only a few counts were recorded for this clone. The chain employs TRBV19 and TRBJ2-2; D is possibly TRBD2 (6 bases). Between the trimmed V and J ends, which lost 3 bases and 2 bases, there was a span of 10 bases. The V gene's germline CDR1 is LNHDA and CDR2 SQIVND (reference sequence). The CDR3 extends over 15 amino acids. CDR3 loop: CASSIARGNTGELFF. CDR3 DNA: TGTGCCAGTAGTATTGCGCGGGGTAACACCGGGGAGCTGTTTTTT.

The V gene is TRBV29-1, the J gene TRBJ2-7, with TRBD1 matching over 7 bases. The trim removed 3 bases at V and 1 base at J, leaving 3 bases unmatched. The CDR3 is 13 amino acids. The germline CDR1 and CDR2 sequences are SQVTM and ANQGSEA. CDR3 sequence: CSVDYRGSYEQYF. As DNA, the CDR3 is TGCAGCGTTGATTACAGGGGTTCCTACGAGCAGTACTTC.

The chain joins TRBV19 to TRBJ1-5, with TRBD1 as a possible D gene (6 bases). CDR1 is LNHDA, CDR2 SQIVND, per germline (reference sequence). CDR3 length: 13 residues. Trimming took off 6 bases at V and 4 bases at J, with 10 bases between the two ends. The CDR3 DNA reads TGTGCCAGTAGCGGGACACTGAATCAGCCCCAGCATTTT. As protein: CASSGTLNQPQHF.

In this sample, this clone turned up a few times. The V call is TRBV12-5, the J call TRBJ1-2; D may be TRBD1 (5 bases). This CDR3 is built from 19 residues. In germline, CDR1 is LGHNT, CDR2 FRNRAP. V lost 3 bases, J lost 4 bases, and 27 bases lay in between. In DNA form, the CDR3 reads TGTGCTAGTGGTTTTACGTCTAAGGATGGGGCCGACAGTTCCTATGGCTACACCTTC. Translating gives CASGFTSKDGADSSYGYTF.

The genes are TRBV2 and TRBJ2-1, with no clear D. The CDR3 extends over 17 amino acids. Trimming removed 2 bases at V and 0 bases at J, with 14 bases between. The germline V gene has CDR1 SNHLY and CDR2 FYNNEI. The CDR3 loop reads CASSEWAQLSSYNEQFF. The CDR3 DNA follows: TGTGCCAGCAGTGAATGGGCACAACTCAGCTCCTACAATGAGCAGTTCTTC.

The chain is built from TRBV6-5 and TRBJ2-7, with D unresolved. This CDR3 is built from 13 residues. Trimming pared 2 bases from V and 6 bases from J, leaving 11 bases between. Per the germline V gene, CDR1 is MNHEY and CDR2 is SVGAGI. The CDR3 DNA follows: TGTGCCAGCAGTTACGCGTCATCCACCGAGCAGTACTTC. The encoded protein is CASSYASSTEQYF.

The J gene is TRBJ2-3, the V gene TRBV6-6; D is ambiguous. Trimming left V 6 bases short and J 2 bases short, with 15 bases between. Germline-derived CDR1 and CDR2 are MNHNY and SVGAGI (reference sequence). The length of the CDR3 is 15 residues. The CDR3 nucleotides read TGTGCCAGCAGCCCTCTGGGCCGAGACACAGATACGCAGTATTTT. This sequence encodes CASSPLGRDTDTQYF.

The rearrangement links TRBV9 to TRBJ2-3; the match to TRBD2 covers 10 bases. Looked up from germline, CDR1 is SGDLS and CDR2 is YYNGEE. This CDR3 contains 16 residues. J lost 2 bases, V lost 3 bases, and 6 bases had no gene match. In DNA form, the CDR3 reads TGTGCCAGCAGCGAAAGGACTAGCGGCATCACAGATACGCAGTATTTT. Amino acids: CASSERTSGITDTQYF.

The chain employs TRBV4-2 and TRBJ1-4; D is undetermined. The germline CDR1 and CDR2 sequences are LGHNA and YNFKEQ. V was cut by 2 bases and J by 5 bases, with 3 bases left in between. The length of the CDR3 is 12 residues. The CDR3 DNA reads TGTGCCAGCAGCCAAAGAAATGAAAAACTGTTTTTT. It specifies CASSQRNEKLFF.

The V call is TRBV4-2, the J call TRBJ2-5; the D gene is possibly TRBD2 (6 bases). CDR3 length equals 14 residues. CDR1 is LGHNA, CDR2 YNFKEQ, per germline. The germline V and J ends were trimmed by 0 bases and 7 bases, with 12 bases remaining between them. CDR3 DNA: TGTGCCAGCAGCCAAGATGGGTTCGGGGGGACCCAGTACTTC. Translating it yields CASSQDGFGGTQYF.

This clone has more than one count but fewer than ten. The V and J genes are TRBV5-4 and TRBJ1-2; 8 nucleotides line up with TRBD1. The germline gives CDR1 SGHNT, CDR2 YYREEE (reference sequence). Trimming cost V 0 bases and J 4 bases; bases outside gene matches: 8. This CDR3 contains 16 residues. CDR3 sequence reads: CASSLVTGGLGYGYTF. The CDR3 DNA follows: TGTGCCAGCAGCTTGGTAACAGGGGGTCTTGGCTATGGCTACACCTTC.

This clone was counted between two and nine times. The V and J genes are TRBV7-9 and TRBJ1-6, with D hard to call. The CDR3 sequence is 12 residues long. V was pared by 2 bases and J by 7 bases, with 3 bases between. In germline, CDR1 is SEHNR, CDR2 FQNEAQ (reference sequence). The CDR3 region has the DNA TGTGCCAGCAGCTTACAGAATTCACCCCTCCACTTT. This encodes CASSLQNSPLHF.

This chain connects TRBV5-8 to TRBJ2-1; D is ambiguous. Germline-derived CDR1 and CDR2 are SGHTS and YDEGEE. V was pared by 1 base and J by 11 bases, with 10 bases between. The CDR3 totals 12 residues. The CDR3 sequence: CASSLSPSKQFF. DNA for the CDR3: TGTGCCAGCAGCTTGTCTCCATCCAAGCAGTTCTTC.